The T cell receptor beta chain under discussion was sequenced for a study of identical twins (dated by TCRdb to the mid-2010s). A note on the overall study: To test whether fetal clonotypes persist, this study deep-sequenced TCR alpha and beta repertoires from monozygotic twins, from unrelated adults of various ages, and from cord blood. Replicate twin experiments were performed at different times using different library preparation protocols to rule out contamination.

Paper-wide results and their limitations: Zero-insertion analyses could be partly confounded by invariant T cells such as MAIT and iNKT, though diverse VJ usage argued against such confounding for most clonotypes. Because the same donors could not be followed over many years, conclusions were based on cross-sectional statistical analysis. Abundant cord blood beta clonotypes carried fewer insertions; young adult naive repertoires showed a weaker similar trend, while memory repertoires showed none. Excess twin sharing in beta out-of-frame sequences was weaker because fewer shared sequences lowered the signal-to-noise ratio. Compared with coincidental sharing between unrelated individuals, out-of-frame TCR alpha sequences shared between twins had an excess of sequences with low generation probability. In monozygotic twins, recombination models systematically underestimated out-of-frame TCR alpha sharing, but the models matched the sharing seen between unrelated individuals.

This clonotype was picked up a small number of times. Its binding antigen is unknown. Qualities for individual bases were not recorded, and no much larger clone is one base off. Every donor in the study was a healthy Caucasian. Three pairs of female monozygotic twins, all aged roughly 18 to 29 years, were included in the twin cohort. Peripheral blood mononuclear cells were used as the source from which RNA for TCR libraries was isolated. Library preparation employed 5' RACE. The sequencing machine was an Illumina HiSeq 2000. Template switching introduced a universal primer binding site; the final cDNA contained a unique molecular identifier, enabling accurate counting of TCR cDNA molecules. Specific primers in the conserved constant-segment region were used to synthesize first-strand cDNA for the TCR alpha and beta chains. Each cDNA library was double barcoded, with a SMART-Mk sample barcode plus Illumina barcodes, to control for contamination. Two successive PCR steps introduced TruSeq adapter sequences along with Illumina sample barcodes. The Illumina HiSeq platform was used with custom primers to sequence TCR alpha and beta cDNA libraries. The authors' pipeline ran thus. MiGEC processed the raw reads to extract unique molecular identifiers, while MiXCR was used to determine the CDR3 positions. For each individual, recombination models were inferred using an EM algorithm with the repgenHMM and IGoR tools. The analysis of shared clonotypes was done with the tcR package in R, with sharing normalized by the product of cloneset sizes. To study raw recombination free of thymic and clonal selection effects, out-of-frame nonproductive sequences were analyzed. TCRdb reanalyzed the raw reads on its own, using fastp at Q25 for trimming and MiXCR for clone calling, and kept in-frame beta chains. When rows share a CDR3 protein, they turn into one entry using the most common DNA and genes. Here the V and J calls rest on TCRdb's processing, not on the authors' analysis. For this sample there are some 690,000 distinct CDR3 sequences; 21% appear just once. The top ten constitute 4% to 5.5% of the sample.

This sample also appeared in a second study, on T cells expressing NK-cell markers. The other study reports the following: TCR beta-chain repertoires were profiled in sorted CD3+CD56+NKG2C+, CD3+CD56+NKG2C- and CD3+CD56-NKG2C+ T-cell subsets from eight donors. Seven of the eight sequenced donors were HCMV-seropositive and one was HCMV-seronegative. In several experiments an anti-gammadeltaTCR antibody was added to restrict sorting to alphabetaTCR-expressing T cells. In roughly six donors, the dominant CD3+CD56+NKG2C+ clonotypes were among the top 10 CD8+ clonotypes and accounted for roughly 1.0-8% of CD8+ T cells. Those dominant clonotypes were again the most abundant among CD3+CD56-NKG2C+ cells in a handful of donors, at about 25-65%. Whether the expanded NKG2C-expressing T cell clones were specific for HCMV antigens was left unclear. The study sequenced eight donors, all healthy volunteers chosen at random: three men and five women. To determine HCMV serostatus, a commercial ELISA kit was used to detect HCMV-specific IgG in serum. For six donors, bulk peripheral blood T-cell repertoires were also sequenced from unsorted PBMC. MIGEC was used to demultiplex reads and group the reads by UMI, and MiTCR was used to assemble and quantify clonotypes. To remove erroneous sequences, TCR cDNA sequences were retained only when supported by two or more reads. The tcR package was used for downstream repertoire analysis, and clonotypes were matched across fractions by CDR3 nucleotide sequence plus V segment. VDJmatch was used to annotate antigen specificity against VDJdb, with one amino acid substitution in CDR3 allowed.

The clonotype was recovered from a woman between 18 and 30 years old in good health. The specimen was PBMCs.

The CDR3 amino acid sequence is: CASSLGLAVINEQFF. The bases are TGCGCCAGCAGCTTGGGACTAGCGGTGATCAATGAGCAGTTCTTC. The rearrangement combines TRBV5-1 with TRBJ2-1, with 9 junctional bases fitting TRBD2. From the germline V gene, CDR1 is SGHRS and CDR2 is YFSETQ. V lost 0 bases and J lost 6 bases, and the count of bases not matched to a germline gene is 4. The CDR3 measures 15 amino acids from cysteine to phenylalanine. Left in the record is the CDR3 DNA by itself, 45 bases read in frame from the first base.